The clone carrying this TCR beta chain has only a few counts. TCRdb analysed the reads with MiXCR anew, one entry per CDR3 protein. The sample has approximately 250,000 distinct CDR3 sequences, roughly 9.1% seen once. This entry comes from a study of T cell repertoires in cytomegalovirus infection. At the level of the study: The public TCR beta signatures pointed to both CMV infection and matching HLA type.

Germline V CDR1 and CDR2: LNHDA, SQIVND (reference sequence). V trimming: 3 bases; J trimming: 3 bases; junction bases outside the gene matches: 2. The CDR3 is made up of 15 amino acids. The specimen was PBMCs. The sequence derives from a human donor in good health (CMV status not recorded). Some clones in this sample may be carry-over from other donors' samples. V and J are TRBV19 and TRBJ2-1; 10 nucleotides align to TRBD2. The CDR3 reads CASSILAGDYNEQFF. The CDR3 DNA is TGTGCCAGTAGTATCCTAGCGGGAGACTACAATGAGCAGTTCTTC. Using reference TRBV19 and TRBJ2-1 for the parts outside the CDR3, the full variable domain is DGGITQSPKYLFRKEGQNVTLSCEQNLNHDAMYWYRQDPGQGLRLIYYSQIVNDFQKGDIAEGYSVSREKKESFPLTVTSAQKNPTAFYLCASSILAGDYNEQFFGPGTRLTVL.